The T cell receptor (beta chain) under discussion was sequenced for a study of blood T cell repertoires in COVID-19. Across the whole study: From T cells, B-cell-depleted T cells, or PBMCs came the material, which was cDNA or gDNA.

Measured with immunoSEQ multiplex PCR; TCRdb has only the in-frame clones, and not every one. The repertoire holds roughly 76,000 clones, about 89% seen once, with 1.2% in the top ten. V lost 6 bases and J lost 0; bases outside the gene matches: 2. The CDR3 extends over 15 amino acids. In germline, CDR1 is LNHDA, CDR2 SQIVND (reference sequence). The sequencing input was PBMCs or T cells enriched from blood (not recorded which). This sequence joins TRBV19 and TRBJ2-1; 10 bases map to TRBD2. The receptor's source is a woman between 45 and 60 years old with acute COVID-19. CDR3 bases: TGTGCCAGTAGAGAGCGGGAGGGCTCCTACAATGAGCAGTTCTTC. It specifies CASREREGSYNEQFF. Using reference TRBV19 and TRBJ2-1 for the parts outside the CDR3, the full variable domain is DGGITQSPKYLFRKEGQNVTLSCEQNLNHDAMYWYRQDPGQGLRLIYYSQIVNDFQKGDIAEGYSVSREKKESFPLTVTSAQKNPTAFYLCASREREGSYNEQFFGPGTRLTVL.